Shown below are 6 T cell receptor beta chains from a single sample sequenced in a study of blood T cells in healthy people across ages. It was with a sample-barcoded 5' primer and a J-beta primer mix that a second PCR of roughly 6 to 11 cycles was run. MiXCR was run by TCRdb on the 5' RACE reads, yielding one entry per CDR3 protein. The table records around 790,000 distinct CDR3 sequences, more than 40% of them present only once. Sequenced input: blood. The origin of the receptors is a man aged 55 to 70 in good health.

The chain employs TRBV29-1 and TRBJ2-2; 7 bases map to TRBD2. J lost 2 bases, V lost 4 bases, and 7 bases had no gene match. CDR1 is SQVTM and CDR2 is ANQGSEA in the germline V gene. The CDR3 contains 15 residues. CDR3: CSVVPSGENTGELFF. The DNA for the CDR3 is TGCAGCGTTGTGCCCAGCGGGGAAAACACCGGGGAGCTGTTTTTT.

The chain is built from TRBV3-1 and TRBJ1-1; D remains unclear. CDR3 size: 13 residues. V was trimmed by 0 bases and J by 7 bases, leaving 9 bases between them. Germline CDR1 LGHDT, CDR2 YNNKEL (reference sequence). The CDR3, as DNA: TGTGCCAGCAGCCAAGATGTGGGTCGTGAAGCTTTCTTT. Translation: CASSQDVGREAFF.

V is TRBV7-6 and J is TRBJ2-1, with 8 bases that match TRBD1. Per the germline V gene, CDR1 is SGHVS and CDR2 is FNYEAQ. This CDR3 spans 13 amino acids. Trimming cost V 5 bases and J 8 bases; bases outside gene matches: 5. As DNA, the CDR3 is TGTGCCAGCAGCCATCAGGGGGCTCATGAGCAGTTCTTC. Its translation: CASSHQGAHEQFF.

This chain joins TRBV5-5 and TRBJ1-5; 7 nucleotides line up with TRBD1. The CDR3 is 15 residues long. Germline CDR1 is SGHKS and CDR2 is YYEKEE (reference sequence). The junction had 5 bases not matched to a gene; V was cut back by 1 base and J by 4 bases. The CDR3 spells CASSLTGQANQPQHF. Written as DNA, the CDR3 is TGTGCCAGCAGCTTGACCGGACAGGCTAATCAGCCCCAGCATTTT.

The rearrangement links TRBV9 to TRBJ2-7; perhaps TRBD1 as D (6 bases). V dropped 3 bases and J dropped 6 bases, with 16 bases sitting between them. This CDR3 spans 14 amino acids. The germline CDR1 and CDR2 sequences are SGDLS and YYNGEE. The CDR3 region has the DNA TGTGCCAGCAGCGCTTGGGGGCGTAGCTCCGAGCAGTACTTC. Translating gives CASSAWGRSSEQYF.

The CDR3 nucleotides read TGTGCCAGCAGATACACGCCTTGGACAGGGGGCTACGAGCAGTACTTC. It codes for CASRYTPWTGGYEQYF. The chain recombines TRBV28 with TRBJ2-7; 10 bases agree with TRBD1. Germline CDR1 MDHEN, CDR2 SYDVKM. The ends lost 6 bases at V and 3 bases at J; junction bases unmatched: 11. The CDR3 spans 16 residues.